One sample yielded the 22 T cell receptor beta chains listed below, sequenced in a study of early T cells in non-severe SARS-CoV-2 infection. Each CDR3 protein gets one entry after TCRdb re-called the 5' RACE reads with MiXCR. The sample carries fewer than 95,000 distinct CDR3 sequences, over 15% recorded once. The input for sequencing was whole blood, taken at baseline. The receptors come from an adult who was a healthcare worker with PCR-confirmed SARS-CoV-2 infection or an uninfected control (not recorded which).

This clonotype was recorded many times. V usage is TRBV20-1 and J usage is TRBJ2-2; 10 nucleotides line up with TRBD2. Unmatched junction bases numbered 7, after V lost 3 bases and J lost 0 bases. The germline V gene has CDR1 DFQATT and CDR2 SNEGSKA (reference sequence). This CDR3 has 17 amino acids. The CDR3 nucleotides are TGCAGTGCTAGGGAAAGACTAGCGGGTACGAACACCGGGGAGCTGTTTTTT. The encoded protein is CSARERLAGTNTGELFF.

This clonotype was detected a few times. This chain connects TRBV5-1 to TRBJ2-3; 7 bases map to TRBD1. V was pared by 0 bases and J by 7 bases, with 2 bases of the junction left unmatched. CDR1 is SGHRS, CDR2 YFSETQ, per germline. The CDR3 is 13 residues long. CDR3 bases: TGCGCCAGCAGCTTGGACAGGGGATATACGCAGTATTTT. This codes for CASSLDRGYTQYF.

In this sample, this clonotype turned up a few times. The V and J genes are TRBV20-1 and TRBJ2-7, with D perhaps matching TRBD1 (5 bases). CDR1 and CDR2 (germline): DFQATT, SNEGSKA (reference sequence). V gave up 4 bases and J gave up 5 bases, with 18 bases separating them. CDR3 length: 14 residues. The CDR3 is CSANDRVGHDEQYF. The CDR3, as DNA: TGCAGTGCTAACGACAGAGTCGGGCACGACGAGCAGTACTTC.

The CDR3 sequence is CSARSHGTIVLGTQYF. For the CDR3, the DNA is TGCAGTGCTAGATCCCACGGGACTATAGTACTAGGGACCCAGTACTTC. The chain links TRBV20-1 to TRBJ2-5; TRBD2 matches 7 bases. The CDR3 is 16 amino acids. The J segment lost 7 bases and the V segment lost 2 bases, leaving 16 bases of the junction unmatched. Germline CDR1 DFQATT, CDR2 SNEGSKA (reference sequence).

The chain combines TRBV11-2 with TRBJ1-4, with D hard to call. V was clipped by 5 bases and J by 5 bases, with 9 bases between them. Germline V gives CDR1 SGHAT, CDR2 FQNNGV. The CDR3 is 13 amino acids. The CDR3: CASSRSTNEKLFF. CDR3 sequence (DNA): TGTGCCAGCAGCCGCAGCACGAATGAAAAACTGTTTTTT.

In its sample, this clonotype was seen many times. The rearrangement joins TRBV7-3 to TRBJ2-1; 11 bases line up with TRBD2. CDR1 and CDR2 (germline): SGHTA, FQGTGA. The CDR3 sequence is 15 residues long. Trimming took 5 bases from V and 12 from J; bases not matched to a gene: 12. The CDR3 protein is CASSPSTSGSGRQFF. CDR3 nucleotide sequence: TGTGCCAGCAGCCCATCAACTAGCGGGAGTGGTCGGCAGTTCTTC.

The chain couples TRBV20-1 to TRBJ2-7, with TRBD2 as a possible D gene (6 bases). CDR1 and CDR2 from the germline V gene are DFQATT and SNEGSKA (reference sequence). V was cut by 1 base and J by 2 bases, with 12 bases left in between. The CDR3 is 14 residues long. The CDR3, as DNA: TGCAGTGCTAGAGTAGGCGGGGCGACCTACGAGCAGTACTTC. Translation gives CSARVGGATYEQYF.

This clonotype was seen many times. This rearrangement joins TRBV5-5 to TRBJ2-5, with unresolved D. Per the germline V gene, CDR1 is SGHKS and CDR2 is YYEKEE (reference sequence). There are 13 residues in the CDR3. The germline V and J ends were trimmed by 0 bases and 5 bases, with 8 bases remaining between them. The CDR3 protein is CASSLVSRETQYF. The CDR3 DNA follows: TGTGCCAGCAGCTTGGTTAGCCGCGAGACCCAGTACTTC.

This clonotype was seen a handful of times. CDR3 in amino acids: CASSPRPQGANQPQHF. The CDR3 nucleotides read TGTGCCAGCAGTCCCCGCCCGCAAGGGGCTAATCAGCCCCAGCATTTT. The chain is built from TRBV6-5 and TRBJ1-5; D perhaps matches TRBD1 (5 bases). V dropped 5 bases and J dropped 4 bases, with 18 bases sitting between them. The germline V gene encodes CDR1 MNHEY and CDR2 SVGAGI. This CDR3 is 16 amino acids long.

This clonotype came up a few times. The chain uses TRBV29-1 and TRBJ2-7, with D perhaps matching TRBD1 or TRBD2 (5 bases each). CDR1 and CDR2 from the germline V gene are SQVTM and ANQGSEA. Trimming took 6 bases from V and 2 from J, leaving 11 bases between them. This CDR3 comprises 12 residues. CDR3 sequence: CSVRDVTYEQYF. CDR3 nucleotides: TGCAGCGTCCGGGACGTTACCTACGAGCAGTACTTC.

The chain recombines TRBV20-1 with TRBJ2-7; D is unclear. Germline loops: CDR1 DFQATT, CDR2 SNEGSKA (reference sequence). V lost 3 bases, J lost 2 bases, and 14 bases lay in between. The CDR3 sequence is 14 residues long. CDR3 bases: TGCAGTGCTAGCAGGACCGGTCGGACCTACGAGCAGTACTTC. Translation: CSASRTGRTYEQYF.

This clonotype was found a few times. J is TRBJ1-1 and V is TRBV6-4; a weak D match, TRBD1 (6 bases). Trimming took off 3 bases at V and 1 base at J, with 6 bases between the two ends. Germline V gene data show CDR1 as MRHNA and CDR2 as SNTAGT. The CDR3 has 13 residues. This CDR3 reads CASSEGGNTEAFF. CDR3 in DNA: TGTGCCAGCAGTGAAGGGGGGAACACTGAAGCTTTCTTT.

The chain uses TRBV10-3 and TRBJ2-1; the match to TRBD1 covers 8 bases. J was trimmed by 8 bases and V by 10 bases; bases with no gene match: 10. The germline gives CDR1 ENHRY, CDR2 SYGVKD. The CDR3 has 13 amino acids. The CDR3 protein is CATRDRTQDEQFF. The CDR3 coding sequence is TGTGCCACCCGGGACAGGACCCAGGATGAGCAGTTCTTC.

V and J are TRBV20-1 and TRBJ2-1; possible D gene TRBD2, 6 bases. In germline, CDR1 is DFQATT, CDR2 SNEGSKA (reference sequence). The CDR3 runs 15 residues. The V end was cut by 6 bases, the J end by 7 bases, with 22 bases between. The CDR3 DNA reads as TGCAGTGCCCCCGGCCAGGGAGGATCGTTGAATGAGCAGTTCTTC. Translation: CSAPGQGGSLNEQFF.

This clonotype was counted between two and nine times. J is TRBJ2-5 and V is TRBV20-1, with a weak D call TRBD2 (5 bases). The CDR3 has 14 residues. Trimming took off 3 bases at V and 1 base at J, with 12 bases between the two ends. CDR1 and CDR2 from the germline V gene are DFQATT and SNEGSKA (reference sequence). CDR3 bases: TGCAGTGCTAGCTTGAGGGCGATCCAAGAGACCCAGTACTTC. It is translated as CSASLRAIQETQYF.

The chain is built from TRBV25-1 and TRBJ2-1; 7 bases are shared with TRBD2. Germline CDR1 reads MGHDK; CDR2 reads SYGVNS. This CDR3 has 14 amino acids. With V trimmed by 7 bases and J by 7 bases, 10 bases remained unmatched. The CDR3 sequence is CASTLTNGRNEQFF. CDR3 sequence (DNA): TGTGCCAGCACTTTGACTAACGGGAGGAATGAGCAGTTCTTC.

The V call is TRBV7-9, the J call TRBJ2-1; D possibly corresponds to TRBD2 (6 bases). Per the germline V gene, CDR1 is SEHNR and CDR2 is FQNEAQ (reference sequence). V was trimmed by 4 bases and J by 6 bases, leaving 10 bases between them. This CDR3 contains 13 residues. CDR3 nucleotide sequence: TGTGCCAGCAGCTCCCTCGGGGGCAATGAGCAGTTCTTC. Translated, it gives CASSSLGGNEQFF. Full variable domain (missing parts from reference TRBV7-9 and TRBJ2-1): DTGVSQNPRHKITKRGQNVTFRCDPISEHNRLYWYRQTLGQGPEFLTYFQNEAQLEKSRLLSDRFSAERPKGSFSTLEIQRTEQGDSAMYLCASSSLGGNEQFFGPGTRLTVL.

This clonotype was seen repeatedly, ten times or more. The V and J genes are TRBV12-3 or TRBV12-4 and TRBJ2-1; D possibly corresponds to TRBD1 (5 bases). V dropped 5 bases and J dropped 16 bases, with 21 bases sitting between them. CDR3 length: 13 residues. The CDR3 loop is CASSPPDSPERFF. CDR3 coding DNA: TGTGCCAGCAGTCCGCCCGACAGCCCGGAGCGTTTCTTC.

The chain recombines TRBV9 with TRBJ1-4; no clear D. The CDR3 is 15 amino acids. Trimming took 3 bases from V and 8 from J, leaving 17 bases between them. Germline-derived CDR1 and CDR2 are SGDLS and YYNGEE. CDR3 sequence (DNA): TGTGCCAGCAGCGGAGCAACTGGAGAGGGAGAAAAACTGTTTTTT. Amino acids: CASSGATGEGEKLFF.

The table lists this clonotype with a few counts. The genes are TRBV27 and TRBJ1-1, with a possible D match to TRBD1 (6 bases). The CDR3 consists of 14 residues. Between the trimmed V and J ends, which lost 0 bases and 10 bases, there was a span of 15 bases. Germline V lookup: CDR1 MNHEY, CDR2 SMNVEV (reference sequence). In DNA form, the CDR3 reads TGTGCCAGCAGTTTATCGAGGCAGGGACAAGGAGCTTTCTTT. Amino acid sequence: CASSLSRQGQGAFF.

The chain is built from TRBV20-1 and TRBJ1-2; D is undetermined. CDR3 size: 15 residues. V lost 4 bases, J lost 4 bases, and 19 bases lay in between. Germline CDR1 is DFQATT and CDR2 is SNEGSKA (reference sequence). This chain's CDR3 is CSAKETGRRSYGYTF. CDR3 DNA: TGCAGTGCTAAAGAAACGGGTCGGCGGAGCTATGGCTACACCTTC.

The V gene is TRBV5-1, the J gene TRBJ1-4; no definite D call. CDR3 size: 12 residues. Trimming took off 2 bases at V and 10 bases at J, with 9 bases between the two ends. In germline, CDR1 is SGHRS, CDR2 YFSETQ. CDR3 region: CASSLGFGKLFF. DNA for the CDR3: TGCGCCAGCAGCTTAGGGTTTGGAAAACTGTTTTTT.